This T cell receptor beta chain comes out of a study of T cells in Graves' hyperthyroidism and ophthalmopathy. Notes on the study in general: Ophthalmopathy got predicted by the model a median about six months before its onset.

Patients between 18 and 65 years old had hyperthyroidism, newly diagnosed and lasting under 2 months. Template material for amplifying TCR beta CDR3 regions consisted of RNA transcripts. HTBI primers were used for first-round RT-PCR of the TCR CDR3. Each CDR3 protein gets one entry after TCRdb re-called the multiplex PCR reads with MiXCR. This table has roughly 420,000 distinct CDR3 sequences, 15% to 18% appearing once. The V end lost 5 bases, the J end lost 0 bases, and 10 bases lay between the germline ends. Germline loops: CDR1 SEHNR, CDR2 FQNEAQ (reference sequence). The CDR3 has 14 residues. Many counts were recorded for this clonotype. Its cognate antigen is unknown.

The origin of this receptor is a woman aged 18-29 years with Graves' hyperthyroidism. Sequencing was performed on blood. The chain uses TRBV7-9 and TRBJ2-5; D remains ambiguous. CDR3 protein: CASSPGQNQETQYF. In nucleotides, the CDR3 is TGTGCCAGCAGCCCAGGTCAGAACCAAGAGACCCAGTACTTC.